The clone carrying this T cell receptor (beta chain) was recorded many times. A J-beta primer mix and a sample-barcoded 5' primer were used in a second PCR of about 7 to 12 cycles. TCRdb re-derived calls from the 5' RACE reads in MiXCR, one entry per CDR3 protein. The sample gives 550,000 to 750,000 distinct CDR3 sequences, approximately 21% of which show up once; 3% to 4% is in the top ten. CDR1 LGHDT and CDR2 YNNKEL come from the germline V gene (reference sequence). Trimming removed 8 bases from V and 5 bases from J; junction bases left unmatched: 11. The CDR3 is made up of 14 amino acids. Isolated per sample were at least 6 million PBMCs. Samples each had at least 5.5 micrograms of total RNA extracted. This entry belongs to a study of blood T cells in healthy people across ages.

This clonotype originated in a man between 70 and 80 years old in good health. The sequencing input was blood. The V gene is TRBV3-1, the J gene TRBJ2-5, with 7 bases that match TRBD2. The CDR3, as DNA: TGTGCCAGCCGAGCCCGGGGGGATTGGGAGACCCAGTACTTC. It is translated as CASRARGDWETQYF.